This TCR beta chain was retrieved from a study of blood T cell repertoires in COVID-19. Across the study: Material from acute and convalescent COVID-19 was sourced from the United States, Italy and Spain. Sources were T cells, B-cell-depleted T cells, or PBMCs; the material itself was cDNA or gDNA.

Enrolment of Seattle patients took place during active infection, and they were followed longitudinally. In the original processing: Estimated nucleated cell counts came from reference gene primer amplification. TCRdb's table, derived via immunoSEQ multiplex PCR, lists solely in-frame clones and lacks some. For V, J and clone size, that table is used; D and trimming come from the DNA. The sample includes under 250,000 clones, more than 75% seen only once; the top ten take roughly 10%. CDR1 is SGHTA, CDR2 FQGNSA, per germline. V was pared by 6 bases and J by 4 bases, with 6 bases between. The CDR3 totals 12 residues.

The sequence was collected from a man aged 50 to 59 with COVID-19, enrolled during active disease. The sample comprised peripheral blood. The J gene is TRBJ2-2, the V gene TRBV7-2, with D possibly matching TRBD2 (6 bases). The CDR3 DNA reads TGTGCCAGCAGGGGGGGCACCGGGGAGCTGTTTTTT. Translation: CASRGGTGELFF.